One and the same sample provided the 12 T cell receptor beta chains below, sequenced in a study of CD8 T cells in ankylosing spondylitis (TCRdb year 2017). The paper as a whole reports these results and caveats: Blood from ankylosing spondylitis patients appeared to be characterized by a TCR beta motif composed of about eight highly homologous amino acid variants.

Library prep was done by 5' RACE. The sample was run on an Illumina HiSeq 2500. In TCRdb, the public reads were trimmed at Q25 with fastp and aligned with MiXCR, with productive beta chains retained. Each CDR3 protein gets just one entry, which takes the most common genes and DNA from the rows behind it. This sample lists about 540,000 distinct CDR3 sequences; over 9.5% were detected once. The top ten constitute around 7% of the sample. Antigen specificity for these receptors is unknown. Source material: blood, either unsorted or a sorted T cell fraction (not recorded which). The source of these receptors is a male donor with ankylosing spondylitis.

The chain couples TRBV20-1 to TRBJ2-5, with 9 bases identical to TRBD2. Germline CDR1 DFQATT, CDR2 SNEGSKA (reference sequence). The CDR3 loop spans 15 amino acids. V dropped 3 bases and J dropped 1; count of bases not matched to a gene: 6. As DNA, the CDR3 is TGCAGTGCTAGTAGGCGGGAGGGCCCCCAAGAGACCCAGTACTTC. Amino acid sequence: CSASRREGPQETQYF.

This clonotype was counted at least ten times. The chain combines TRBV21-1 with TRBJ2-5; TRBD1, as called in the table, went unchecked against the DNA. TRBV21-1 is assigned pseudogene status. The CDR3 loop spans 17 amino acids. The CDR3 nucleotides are TGTGCCAGCAGCAGACAAGGAACAGGGGGTACCCAAGAGACCCAGTACTTC. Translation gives CASSRQGTGGTQETQYF.

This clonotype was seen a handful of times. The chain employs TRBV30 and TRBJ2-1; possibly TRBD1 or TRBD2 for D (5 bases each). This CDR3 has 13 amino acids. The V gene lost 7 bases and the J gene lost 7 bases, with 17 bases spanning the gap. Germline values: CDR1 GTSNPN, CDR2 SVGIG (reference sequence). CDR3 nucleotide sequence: TGTGCCTCCCGGGGCACTTACGGGAATGAGCAGTTCTTC. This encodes CASRGTYGNEQFF.

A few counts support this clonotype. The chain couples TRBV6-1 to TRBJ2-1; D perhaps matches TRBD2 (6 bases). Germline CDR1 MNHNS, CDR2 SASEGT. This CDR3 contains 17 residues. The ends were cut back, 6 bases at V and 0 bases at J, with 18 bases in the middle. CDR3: CASSPSLAGSSYNEQFF. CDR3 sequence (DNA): TGTGCCAGCAGCCCATCCCTGGCGGGGAGCTCCTACAATGAGCAGTTCTTC.

The CDR3 here is CASRETSGGSYNEQFF. The CDR3 DNA reads as TGTGCCAGCAGAGAAACTAGCGGGGGTTCCTACAATGAGCAGTTCTTC. The gene calls are TRBV11-2 and TRBJ2-1; 11 bases match TRBD2. CDR3 length equals 16 residues. J lost 1 base, V lost 6 bases, and 5 bases had no gene match. The germline CDR1 and CDR2 sequences are SGHAT and FQNNGV.

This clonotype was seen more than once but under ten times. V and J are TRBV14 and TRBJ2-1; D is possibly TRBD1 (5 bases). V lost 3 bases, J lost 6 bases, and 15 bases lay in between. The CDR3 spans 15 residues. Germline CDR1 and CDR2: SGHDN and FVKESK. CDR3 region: CASSQIGAGRNEQFF. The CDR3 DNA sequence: TGTGCCAGCAGCCAGATCGGTGCAGGGCGCAATGAGCAGTTCTTC.

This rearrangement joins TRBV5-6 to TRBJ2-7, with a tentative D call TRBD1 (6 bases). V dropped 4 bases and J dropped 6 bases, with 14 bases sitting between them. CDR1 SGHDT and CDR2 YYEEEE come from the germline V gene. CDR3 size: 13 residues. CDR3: CASSRGRGFEQYV. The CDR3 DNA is TGTGCCAGCAGCCGTGGAAGGGGGTTCGAGCAGTACGTC.

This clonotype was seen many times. CDR3 nucleotide sequence: TGCGCCAGCAGCTTCTTTGGGACTAGCGGGGCCTCGAACACCGGGGAGCTGTTTTTT. Translated: CASSFFGTSGASNTGELFF. The rearrangement joins TRBV5-1 to TRBJ2-2, with 13 bases aligning to TRBD2. V dropped 2 bases and J dropped 0; count of bases not matched to a gene: 7. Looked up from germline, CDR1 is SGHRS and CDR2 is YFSETQ. The length of the CDR3 is 19 residues.

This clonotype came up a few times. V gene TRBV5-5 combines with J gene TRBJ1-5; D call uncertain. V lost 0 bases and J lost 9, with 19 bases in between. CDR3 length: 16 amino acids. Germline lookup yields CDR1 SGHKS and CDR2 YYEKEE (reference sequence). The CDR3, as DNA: TGTGCCAGCAGCTTGGTGCCGTCGGACCTCCTTAGGCCCCAGCATTTT. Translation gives CASSLVPSDLLRPQHF.

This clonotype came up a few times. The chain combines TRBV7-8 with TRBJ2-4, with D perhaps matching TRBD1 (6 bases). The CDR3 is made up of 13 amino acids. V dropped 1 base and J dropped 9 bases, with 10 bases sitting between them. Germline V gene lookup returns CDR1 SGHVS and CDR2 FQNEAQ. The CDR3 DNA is TGTGCCAGCAGCTTAGGGACAGCAAGCATTCAGTACTTC. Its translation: CASSLGTASIQYF.

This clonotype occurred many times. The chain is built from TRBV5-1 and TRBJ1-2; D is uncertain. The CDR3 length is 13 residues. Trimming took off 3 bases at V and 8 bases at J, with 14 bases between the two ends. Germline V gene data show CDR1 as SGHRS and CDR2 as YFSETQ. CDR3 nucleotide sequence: TGCGCCAGCAGCTCTGGCGGGGATAGCGGCTACACCTTC. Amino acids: CASSSGGDSGYTF.

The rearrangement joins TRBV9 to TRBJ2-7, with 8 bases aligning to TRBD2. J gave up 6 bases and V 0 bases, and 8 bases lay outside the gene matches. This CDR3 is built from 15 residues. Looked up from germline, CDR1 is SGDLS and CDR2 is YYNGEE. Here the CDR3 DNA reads TGTGCCAGCAGCGTAGCGGGAGGGCCAAGGGGCGAGCAGTACTTC. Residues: CASSVAGGPRGEQYF.